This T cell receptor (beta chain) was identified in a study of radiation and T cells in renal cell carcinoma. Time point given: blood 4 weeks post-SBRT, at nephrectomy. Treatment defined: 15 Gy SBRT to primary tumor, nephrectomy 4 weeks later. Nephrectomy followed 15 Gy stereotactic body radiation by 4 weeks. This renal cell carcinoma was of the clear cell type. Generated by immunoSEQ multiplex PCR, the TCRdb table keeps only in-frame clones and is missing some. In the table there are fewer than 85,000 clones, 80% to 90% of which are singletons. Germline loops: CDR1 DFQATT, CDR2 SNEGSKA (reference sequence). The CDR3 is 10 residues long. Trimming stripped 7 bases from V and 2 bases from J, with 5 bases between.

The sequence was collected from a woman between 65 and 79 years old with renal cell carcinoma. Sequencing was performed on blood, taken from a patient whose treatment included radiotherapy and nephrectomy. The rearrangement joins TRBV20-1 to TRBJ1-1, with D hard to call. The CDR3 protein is CSDGNTEAFF. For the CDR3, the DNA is TGCAGTGATGGAAACACTGAAGCTTTCTTT.